This T cell receptor (beta chain) was sequenced during a study of T cell responses to AZD1222 COVID-19 vaccine. Study conclusions and caveats: Reports indicate that nearly half of spike-specific TCRs are directed at unmutated variant regions.

Notes on this clone: Antigen specificity is unknown.

Germline V CDR1 and CDR2: MNHNS, SASEGT. Trimming stripped 3 bases from V and 2 bases from J, with 20 bases between. The CDR3 is made up of 18 amino acids. The table came from immunoSEQ multiplex PCR; TCRdb's copy has only in-frame clones and leaves some out. The table lists some 120,000 clones, approximately 85% of them singletons, with 3.9% in the top ten. The sequence came from an adult in good health. Sequencing used peripheral blood, obtained on day 0 of MenACWY control vaccination. V usage is TRBV6-1 and J usage is TRBJ1-5; D may be TRBD1 (5 bases). DNA for the CDR3: TGTGCCAGCAGTGACCGCGGGGCGACGGCGACCGGCAATCAGCCCCAGCATTTT. It yields the protein CASSDRGATATGNQPQHF.